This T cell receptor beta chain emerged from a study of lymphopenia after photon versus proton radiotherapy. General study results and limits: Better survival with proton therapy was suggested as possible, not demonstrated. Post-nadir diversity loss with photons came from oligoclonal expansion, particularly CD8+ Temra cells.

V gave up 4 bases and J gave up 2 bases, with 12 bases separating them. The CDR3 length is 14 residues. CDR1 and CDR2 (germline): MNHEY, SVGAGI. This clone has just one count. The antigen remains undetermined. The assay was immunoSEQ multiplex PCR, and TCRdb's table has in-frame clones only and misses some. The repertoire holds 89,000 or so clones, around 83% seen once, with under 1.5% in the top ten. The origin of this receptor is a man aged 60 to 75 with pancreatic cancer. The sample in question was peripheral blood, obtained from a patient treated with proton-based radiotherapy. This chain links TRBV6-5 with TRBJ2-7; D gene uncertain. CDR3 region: CASSFSDGTYEQYF. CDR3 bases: TGTGCCAGCAGTTTTTCGGACGGCACCTACGAGCAGTACTTC.